Below, 4 T cell receptor beta chains from the same sample are listed, as sequenced in a study of blood T cell repertoires in COVID-19. The table came from immunoSEQ multiplex PCR; TCRdb's copy has only in-frame clones and leaves some out. The table shows about 180,000 clones, with 86% occurring only once. The specimen sequenced was PBMCs or T cells enriched from blood (not recorded which). The receptors here all came from a young woman who had recovered from COVID-19.

The CDR3: CASSPGGLANQPQHF. Written as DNA, the CDR3 is TGTGCCAGCAGCCCCGGGGGGCTGGCCAATCAGCCCCAGCATTTT. The genes are TRBV11-2 and TRBJ1-5; a weak D match, TRBD1 (6 bases). The CDR3 consists of 15 residues. Germline assignment: CDR1 SGHAT and CDR2 FQNNGV. V lost 5 bases to trimming and J lost 3 bases, with 14 bases between them.

The chain combines TRBV5-1 with TRBJ1-1; TRBD1 matches at 7 bases. Germline CDR1 SGHRS, CDR2 YFSETQ. The CDR3 covers 14 residues. The V gene end was trimmed by 4 bases and the J gene end by 0 bases; junction bases not matched to a gene: 3. As DNA, the CDR3 is TGCGCCAGCAGCGTGACAGGGATGAACACTGAAGCTTTCTTT. This gives the protein CASSVTGMNTEAFF. Based on the CDR3 plus reference TRBV5-1 and TRBJ1-1, the full variable domain is KAGVTQTPRYLIKTRGQQVTLSCSPISGHRSVSWYQQTPGQGLQFLFEYFSETQRNKGNFPGRFSGRQFSNSRSEMNVSTLELGDSALYLCASSVTGMNTEAFFGQGTRLTVV.

The V gene is TRBV7-9, the J gene TRBJ2-4; 10 nucleotides align to TRBD1. V trimming: 1 base; J trimming: 1 base; junction bases outside the gene matches: 1. Per germline, CDR1 SEHNR and CDR2 FQNEAQ (reference sequence). The CDR3 loop spans 16 amino acids. CDR3 nucleotide sequence: TGTGCCAGCAGCTTAGGGGACAGGGGTGCCAAAAACATTCAGTACTTC. This gives the protein CASSLGDRGAKNIQYF. The entire variable domain, with the rest obtained from reference TRBV7-9 and TRBJ2-4, is as follows: DTGVSQNPRHKITKRGQNVTFRCDPISEHNRLYWYRQTLGQGPEFLTYFQNEAQLEKSRLLSDRFSAERPKGSFSTLEIQRTEQGDSAMYLCASSLGDRGAKNIQYFGAGTRLSVL.

V gene TRBV5-5 combines with J gene TRBJ2-4, with TRBD1 matching 7 bases. The CDR3 totals 15 residues. After removal of 4 bases from V and 1 base from J, the junction contained 5 bases not matched to a gene. In germline, CDR1 is SGHKS, CDR2 YYEKEE (reference sequence). CDR3 region: CASSTSQGAKNIQYF. CDR3 DNA: TGTGCCAGCAGCACGTCACAGGGGGCCAAAAACATTCAGTACTTC.